This record covers a single T cell receptor (beta chain). The protocol was immunoSEQ multiplex PCR, while the TCRdb copy is restricted to in-frame clones and leaves out a portion. The sample lists roughly 270,000 clones; 87% were seen once. This sample stems from a study of Ad26.COV2.S vaccination and SARS-CoV-2 variants. CDR1 is GTSNPN and CDR2 is SVGIG in the germline V gene (reference sequence). This CDR3 has 13 residues. V lost 3 bases and J lost 5, with 13 bases in between. Documented treatment: 15 to 20 received Ad26.COV2.S at low or high dose, single or two shots; five or six received placebo; per-sample allocation not given. Specimens were obtained on day 63 following the first vaccine or placebo injection.

The chain uses TRBV30 and TRBJ1-1; D is uncertain. The specimen comprised peripheral blood, sampled in a trial of Ad26.COV2.S vaccine versus placebo. The TCR sequence derives from a person aged 18-65 years who received the Ad26.COV2.S COVID-19 vaccine or a placebo. The CDR3 sequence: CAWRSNIGTEAFF. The DNA for the CDR3 is TGTGCCTGGAGAAGCAATATTGGGACTGAAGCTTTCTTT. The whole variable domain, remainder taken from reference TRBV30 and TRBJ1-1, is SQTIHQWPATLVQPVGSPLSLECTVEGTSNPNLYWYRQAAGRGLQLLFYSVGIGQISSEVPQNLSASRPQDRQFILSSKKLLLSDSGFYLCAWRSNIGTEAFFGQGTRLTVV.